Listed below are T cell receptor beta chains from one sample, sequenced in a study of radiation and T cells in renal cell carcinoma. The data were produced by immunoSEQ multiplex PCR, yet TCRdb's version contains in-frame clones alone and is incomplete. Of approximately 150,000 clones detected, over 65% appear once; the ten largest clones hold less than 25%. Sequences were derived from blood, sampled from a patient whose treatment included radiotherapy and nephrectomy. The receptors stem from a woman aged 50 to 65 with renal cell carcinoma. The CDR3 runs from the conserved cysteine through the conserved F or W. The D gene is left open where the match is weak. For some rows the clone size is stated as once, few or many, or as a class when expanded; others skip it.

CDR3aa	CDR3nt	v_gene	j_gene	abundance	len	d_gene
CASRPHLGSETQYF	TGTGCCAGCAGACCTCACCTAGGGTCAGAGACCCAGTACTTC	TRBV7-9	TRBJ2-5	NA	14	NA
CASSLVGQGARGEQFF	TGTGCCAGCAGCTTAGTAGGCCAGGGGGCTCGCGGTGAGCAGTTCTTC	TRBV7-2	TRBJ2-1	NA	16	TRBD1
CASGTYEQYF	TGTGCCAGTGGTACCTACGAGCAGTACTTC	TRBV4-2	TRBJ2-7	NA	10	NA
CASSEFSNQPQHF	TGTGCCAGCAGTGAATTTAGCAATCAGCCCCAGCATTTT	TRBV25-1	TRBJ1-5	few	13	NA
CASSSGDRTGELFF	TGTGCCAGCAGTTCAGGGGATCGGACCGGGGAGCTGTTTTTT	TRBV28	TRBJ2-2	NA	14	NA
CASSPARGMEYEQYF	TGTGCCAGCAGCCCAGCTCGGGGTATGGAGTACGAGCAGTACTTC	TRBV7-8	TRBJ2-7	NA	15	NA
CASSSSLAGRYEQYF	TGTGCCAGCAGTTCCTCACTAGCGGGAAGGTACGAGCAGTACTTC	TRBV28	TRBJ2-7	NA	15	TRBD2
CSVYASGKDEQYF	TGCAGCGTGTACGCTAGCGGGAAGGACGAGCAGTACTTC	TRBV29-1	TRBJ2-7	once	13	TRBD2
CSVAGQGGGNEQFF	TGCAGCGTTGCAGGACAGGGTGGGGGAAATGAGCAGTTCTTC	TRBV29-1	TRBJ2-1	NA	14	TRBD1
CASSPEGRSSYEQYF	TGCGCCAGCAGCCCGGAAGGGAGGAGCTCCTACGAGCAGTACTTC	TRBV5-1	TRBJ2-7	NA	15	NA
CASSLDRGPGNQPQHF	TGTGCCAGCAGCTTGGACAGGGGGCCTGGCAATCAGCCCCAGCATTTT	TRBV5-6	TRBJ1-5	NA	16	TRBD1
CASSLVGDLNTGELFF	TGCGCCAGCAGCTTGGTGGGCGACCTGAACACCGGGGAGCTGTTTTTT	TRBV5-1	TRBJ2-2	NA	16	NA